These T cell receptor beta chains were read from a single sample in a study of blood T cell repertoires in COVID-19. The repertoire was sequenced with immunoSEQ multiplex PCR; TCRdb's copy has only in-frame clones and lacks some. Seen here are around 130,000 clones, 84% observed once, and the top ten hold 17%. Sequenced sample: peripheral blood. The receptors were sampled from a woman at least 80 years old with acute or convalescent COVID-19. The CDR3 runs from the conserved cysteine through the conserved F or W. The D gene is left open where the match is weak. Size is stated for part of the rows, as once, few or many counts, or as a class when the clone is expanded.

clone_size d_call j_call v_call cdr3_nt cdr3_aa
. TRBD1 TRBJ2-7 TRBV6-5 TGTGCCAGCAGTTACTCAGGACAGGGAATCTACGAGCAGTACTTC CASSYSGQGIYEQYF
. TRBD2 TRBJ2-1 TRBV18 TGTGCCAGCTCACCATTGAGCGGGGGGTCGTACAATGAGCAGTTCTTC CASSPLSGGSYNEQFF
once TRBD1 TRBJ1-2 TRBV19 TGTGCCAGTAGTCACAGGGGGAGAGGGTATGGCTACACCTTC CASSHRGRGYGYTF
few . TRBJ2-1 TRBV19 TGTGCCAGTAGTATTGGGAGAAGCGGTGGTAATGAGCAGTTCTTC CASSIGRSGGNEQFF
. . TRBJ1-1 TRBV5-1 TGCGCCAGCAAGACAGATCTGGGAGGTGAAGCTTTCTTT CASKTDLGGEAFF
. . TRBJ2-1 TRBV4-3 TGCGCCAGCAGCCAAGATCGGGGCGGGGTCTACAATGAGCAGTTCTTC CASSQDRGGVYNEQFF
. . TRBJ1-1 TRBV5-6 TGTGCCAGCAGCTTGCGAGGAGGCTGGAACACTGAAGCTTTCTTT CASSLRGGWNTEAFF
. TRBD1 TRBJ1-2 TRBV10-3 TGTGCCATCAGTGATTTCGATGACAGGGGCCATGGCTACACCTTC CAISDFDDRGHGYTF
once TRBD1 TRBJ1-6 TRBV10-1 TGCGCCAGCAGGCGCAGGGGGTTTTATAATTCACCCCTCCACTTT CASRRRGFYNSPLHF
. . TRBJ2-6 TRBV7-2 TGTGCCAGCAGCTTCCAAAATTCTGGGGCCAACGTCCTGACTTTC CASSFQNSGANVLTF
. . TRBJ1-5 TRBV29-1 TGCAGCGTGTCAACCGGGGGGATGATCAATCAGCCCCAGCATTTT CSVSTGGMINQPQHF
. TRBD1 TRBJ1-3 TRBV5-1 TGCGCCAGCAGCCAGCAGGGGGCTGGAAACACCATATATTTT CASSQQGAGNTIYF
. . TRBJ1-2 TRBV29-1 TGCAGCGCCGGGGGGAACTATGGCTACACCTTC CSAGGNYGYTF
. TRBD2 TRBJ2-1 TRBV27 TGTGCCAGCAGTTCCCCCCGGACTAGCGGGACATACAATGAGCAGTTCTTC CASSSPRTSGTYNEQFF
. TRBD1 TRBJ2-6 TRBV9 TGTGCCAGCAGCGTCGATCAGGGGGCAGCGGCTGGGGCCAACGTCCTGACTTTC CASSVDQGAAAGANVLTF
once . TRBJ2-7 TRBV27 TGTGCCAGCAGTGGATGGAGTGTGGCGAATACCTACGAGCAGTACTTC CASSGWSVANTYEQYF
. . TRBJ2-1 TRBV21-1 TGTGCCAGCATCCTACCGGGACAGATATACAATGAGCAGTTCTTC CASILPGQIYNEQFF
. . TRBJ2-2 TRBV6-5 TGTGCCAGTTATAATCCGGGAAGGCGGGAGCTGTTTTTT CASYNPGRRELFF
. . TRBJ1-1 TRBV30 TGTGCCTGGAGTGTAAGAAACTTGAACACTGAAGCTTTCTTT CAWSVRNLNTEAFF
. . TRBJ1-1 TRBV7-9 TGTGCCAGCAGCTTAGCCGGACAGTTGAACACTGAAGCTTTCTTT CASSLAGQLNTEAFF
. TRBD2 TRBJ2-5 TRBV4-3 TGCGCCAGCAGCCCCGGGGGGCAAGAGACCCAGTACTTC CASSPGGQETQYF
. TRBD2 TRBJ2-4 TRBV7-2 TGTGCCAGCAGCTTACTAGCGGGAGTTCTTTCCAAAAACATTCAGTACTTC CASSLLAGVLSKNIQYF
. . TRBJ2-1 TRBV5-8 TGTGCCAGCACCACTAGAAGCCCCTACAATGAGCAGTTCTTC CASTTRSPYNEQFF
. . TRBJ1-2 TRBV11-2 TGTGCCAGCAGCCCCTTCGGGGGATCGGGCAACTATGGCTACACCTTC CASSPFGGSGNYGYTF
. . TRBJ1-5 TRBV30 TGTGCCTGGAGTGCGACAAGGCAACATGGTGAGCCCCAGCATTTT CAWSATRQHGEPQHF
. . TRBJ2-2 TRBV4-1 TGCGCCAGCAGCCAAGAGAGGGGGGAGGGCGGGGAGCTGTTTTTT CASSQERGEGGELFF
. . TRBJ1-5 TRBV14 TGTGCCAGCAGCTGGGCGGGGGATCAGCCCCAGCATTTT CASSWAGDQPQHF
. . TRBJ2-5 TRBV3-1/TRBV3-2 TGTGCCAGCAGGCTGCAACTAGCAGGGGAGACCCAGTACTTC CASRLQLAGETQYF
. . TRBJ1-1 TRBV5-1 TGCGCCAGCAGCAATACACTGAACACTGAAGCTTTCTTT CASSNTLNTEAFF
. . TRBJ2-1 TRBV7-9 TGTGCCAGCAGCTCCAGGTCCAATGAGCAGTTCTTC CASSSRSNEQFF
. TRBD1 TRBJ1-2 TRBV6-5 TGTGCCAGCAGTCCCCCGGGACAGGGATATGGCTACACCTTC CASSPPGQGYGYTF
once . TRBJ2-7 TRBV5-1 TGCGCCAGCAGTCCTTGGAGGACTGGGTACGAGCAGTACTTC CASSPWRTGYEQYF
. TRBD2 TRBJ2-1 TRBV7-2 TGTGCCAGCAGCTTAGGACTAGCGGCATACAATGAGCAGTTCTTC CASSLGLAAYNEQFF
. TRBD2 TRBJ2-7 TRBV7-2 TGTGCCACCGGGACTAGCGGGGTCGGAGGATACGAGCAGTACTTC CATGTSGVGGYEQYF
. TRBD1 TRBJ1-1 TRBV30 TGTGCCTGGGGCCGGACAGGGAGAAACACTGAAGCTTTCTTT CAWGRTGRNTEAFF
. . TRBJ2-2 TRBV7-2 TGTGCCGCCGGATTTGGCGGGTTCTCGAACACCGGGGAGCTGTTTTTT CAAGFGGFSNTGELFF
. TRBD1 TRBJ2-2 TRBV5-8 TGTGCCAGCAGCTTGGCCCGTGGGACAGCGAACACCGGGGAGCTGTTTTTT CASSLARGTANTGELFF
once . TRBJ2-7 TRBV18 TGTGCCAGCTCACCTTCTACCCTCTCCTACGAGCAGTACTTC CASSPSTLSYEQYF
. TRBD2 TRBJ2-1 TRBV18 TGTGCCAGCTCACCACCCGGACTAGCGGCTTACAATGAGCAGTTCTTC CASSPPGLAAYNEQFF
. TRBD1 TRBJ2-1 TRBV6-5 TGTGCCAGCAGTTACCAAGAACAGGGGGCAGATGAGCAGTTCTTC CASSYQEQGADEQFF
. . TRBJ2-1 TRBV2 TGTGCCAGCAGTGCGAGGATCTACAATGAGCAGTTCTTC CASSARIYNEQFF
. TRBD1 TRBJ1-2 TRBV6-6 TGTGCCAGCAGCAGCCGGGACAGGGTTGACGGCTACACCTTC CASSSRDRVDGYTF
once . TRBJ1-1 TRBV11-2 TGTGCCAGCAGTGAACAGCGGTTGAACACTGAAGCTTTCTTT CASSEQRLNTEAFF
. TRBD1 TRBJ2-5 TRBV2 TGTGCCAGCCGTCCAGGGGGCGCGGAGACCCAGTACTTC CASRPGGAETQYF
. . TRBJ1-2 TRBV30 TGTGCCTGGAGTTCGGTAGGGGTTGCTAACTATGGCTACACCTTC CAWSSVGVANYGYTF
. . TRBJ2-7 TRBV6-2/TRBV6-3 TGTGCCAGCAGTTACTACGGGAAATACGAGCAGTACTTC CASSYYGKYEQYF
. . TRBJ1-5 TRBV7-8 TGTGCCAGCAGCTTATCGGGGGGCGCTCGGCAGCCCCAGCATTTT CASSLSGGARQPQHF
. TRBD1 TRBJ1-5 TRBV10-3 TGTGCCATCAGTGACCGAGGACAGGGAAGGCGCAATCAGCCCCAGCATTTT CAISDRGQGRRNQPQHF
. TRBD2 TRBJ2-3 TRBV4-1 TGCGCCAGCAGCCAAGATGTGGCTAGCGGGGCTTTCAATGCAGATACGCAGTATTTT CASSQDVASGAFNADTQYF
. TRBD1 TRBJ1-1 TRBV5-1 TGCGCCAGCAGCGACCGCCGGGACAGGGTAGTGAGGGCTTTCTTT CASSDRRDRVVRAFF
. TRBD2 TRBJ2-1 TRBV5-1 TGCGCCAGCAGCTCCAGCGGGGGAAGTCACAATGAGCAGTTCTTC CASSSSGGSHNEQFF
. TRBD2 TRBJ2-7 TRBV7-9 TGTGCCAGCAGCCCCCAACTGGCGGGAGAATACGAGCAGTACTTC CASSPQLAGEYEQYF
. . TRBJ1-3 TRBV6-2/TRBV6-3 TGTGCCAGCAGTCAGTCAAGCTCTGGAAACACCATATATTTT CASSQSSSGNTIYF
. . TRBJ2-1 TRBV10-3 TGTGCCATCAGTGAGTCCAGGCAGAACAATGAGCAGTTCTTC CAISESRQNNEQFF
once TRBD1 TRBJ1-1 TRBV5-5 TGTGCCAGCAGCTTCCTCAGGGGGCGCGACACTGAAGCTTTCTTT CASSFLRGRDTEAFF
. . TRBJ2-7 TRBV2 TGTGCCAGCAGCCTTTTACCGGGAGACGAGCAGTACTTC CASSLLPGDEQYF
. . TRBJ1-4 TRBV19 TGTGCCAGTAGTATTAGTGGATCGGGATATGGTGAAAAACTGTTTTTT CASSISGSGYGEKLFF